The clone carrying this T cell receptor beta chain was detected only once. This record belongs to a study of OX40 agonist ivuxolimab in advanced cancers. Assay used: immunoSEQ multiplex PCR; TCRdb lists only in-frame clones, some missing. Among around 76,000 clones listed, roughly 90% were seen once. CDR1 is KGHSH and CDR2 is LQKENI in the germline V gene. Trimming left V 3 bases short and J 3 bases short, with 8 bases between. CDR3 length equals 13 residues. Sequencing used CD4+ or CD8+ T cells sorted from blood, obtained in a trial of the OX40 agonist ivuxolimab. The chain links TRBV18 to TRBJ2-5, with a possible D match to TRBD1 (6 bases). This TCR came from an adult with an advanced solid tumor such as melanoma, head and neck, liver or kidney cancer. The CDR3 sequence is CASSPPGEETQYF. The CDR3 DNA sequence: TGTGCCAGCTCACCTCCAGGGGAAGAGACCCAGTACTTC.